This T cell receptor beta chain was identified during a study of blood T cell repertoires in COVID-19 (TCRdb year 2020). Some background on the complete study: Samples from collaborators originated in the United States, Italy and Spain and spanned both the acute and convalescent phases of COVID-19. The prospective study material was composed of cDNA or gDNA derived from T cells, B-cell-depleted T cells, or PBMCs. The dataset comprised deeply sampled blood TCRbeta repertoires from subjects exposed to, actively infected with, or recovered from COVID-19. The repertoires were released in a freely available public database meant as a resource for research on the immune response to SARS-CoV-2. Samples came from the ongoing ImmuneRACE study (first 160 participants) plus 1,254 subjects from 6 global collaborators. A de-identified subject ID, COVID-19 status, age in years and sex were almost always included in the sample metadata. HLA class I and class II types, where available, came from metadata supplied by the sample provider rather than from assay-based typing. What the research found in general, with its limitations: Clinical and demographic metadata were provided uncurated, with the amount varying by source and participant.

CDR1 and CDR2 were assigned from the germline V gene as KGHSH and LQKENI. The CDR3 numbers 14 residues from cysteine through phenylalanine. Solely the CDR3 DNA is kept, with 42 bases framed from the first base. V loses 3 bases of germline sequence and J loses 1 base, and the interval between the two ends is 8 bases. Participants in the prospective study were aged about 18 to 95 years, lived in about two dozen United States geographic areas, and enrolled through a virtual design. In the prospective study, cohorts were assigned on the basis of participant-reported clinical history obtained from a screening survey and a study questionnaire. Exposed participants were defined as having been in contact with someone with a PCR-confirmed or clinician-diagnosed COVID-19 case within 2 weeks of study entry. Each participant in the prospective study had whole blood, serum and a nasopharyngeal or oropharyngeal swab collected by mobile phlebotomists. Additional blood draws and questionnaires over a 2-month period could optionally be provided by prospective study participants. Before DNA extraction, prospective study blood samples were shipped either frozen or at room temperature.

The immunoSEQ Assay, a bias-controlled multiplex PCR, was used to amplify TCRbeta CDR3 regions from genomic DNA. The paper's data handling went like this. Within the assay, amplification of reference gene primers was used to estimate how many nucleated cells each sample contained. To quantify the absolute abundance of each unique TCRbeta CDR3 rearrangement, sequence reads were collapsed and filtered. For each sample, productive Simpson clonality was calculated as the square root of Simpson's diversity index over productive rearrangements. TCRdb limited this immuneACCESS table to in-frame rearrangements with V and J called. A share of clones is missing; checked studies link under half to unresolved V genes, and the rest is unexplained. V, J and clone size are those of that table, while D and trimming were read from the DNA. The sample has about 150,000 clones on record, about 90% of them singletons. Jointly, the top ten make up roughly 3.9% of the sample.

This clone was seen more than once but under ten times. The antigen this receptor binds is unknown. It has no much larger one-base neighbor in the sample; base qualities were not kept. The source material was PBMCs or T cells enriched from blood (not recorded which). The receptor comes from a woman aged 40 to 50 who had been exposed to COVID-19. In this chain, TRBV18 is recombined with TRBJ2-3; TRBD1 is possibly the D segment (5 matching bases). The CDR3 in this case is CASSPSRGTDTQYF. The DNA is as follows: TGTGCCAGCTCACCGTCCAGGGGCACAGATACGCAGTATTTT.